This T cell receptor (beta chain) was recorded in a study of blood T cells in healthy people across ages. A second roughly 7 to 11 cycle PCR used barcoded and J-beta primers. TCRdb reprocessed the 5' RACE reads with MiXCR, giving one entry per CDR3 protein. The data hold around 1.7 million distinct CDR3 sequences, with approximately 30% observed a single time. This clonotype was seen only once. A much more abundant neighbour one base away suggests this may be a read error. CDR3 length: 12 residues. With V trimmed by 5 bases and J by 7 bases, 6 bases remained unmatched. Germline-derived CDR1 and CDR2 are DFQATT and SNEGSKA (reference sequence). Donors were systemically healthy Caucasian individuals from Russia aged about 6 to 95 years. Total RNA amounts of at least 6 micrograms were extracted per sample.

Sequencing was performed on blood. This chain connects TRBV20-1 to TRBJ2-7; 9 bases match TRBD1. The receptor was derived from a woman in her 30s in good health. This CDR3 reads CSAGGQGDEQYF. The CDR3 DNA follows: TGCAGTGCTGGGGGACAGGGAGATGAGCAGTACTTC.